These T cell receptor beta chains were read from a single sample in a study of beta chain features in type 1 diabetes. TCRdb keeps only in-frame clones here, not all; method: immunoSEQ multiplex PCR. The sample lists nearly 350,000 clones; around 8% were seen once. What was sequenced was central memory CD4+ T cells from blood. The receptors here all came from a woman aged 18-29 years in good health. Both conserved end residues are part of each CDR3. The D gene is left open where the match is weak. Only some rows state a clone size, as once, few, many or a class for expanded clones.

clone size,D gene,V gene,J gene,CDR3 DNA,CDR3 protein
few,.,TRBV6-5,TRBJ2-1,TGTGCCAGCAGTTACTTAGGCGTGCAGTTCTTC,CASSYLGVQFF
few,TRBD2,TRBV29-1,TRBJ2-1,TGCAGCGTAACCGGGACTAGCGGGAGGTCCTCCTACAATGAGCAGTTCTTC,CSVTGTSGRSSYNEQFF
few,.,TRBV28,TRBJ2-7,TGTGCCAGCAGCCTCCTCTCCGGGGCGCAAATCTGCTTC,CASSLLSGAQICF
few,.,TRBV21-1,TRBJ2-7,TGTGCCAGCAGCAAAGAAAACACTTTGTGGATCTACTACGAGCAGTACTTC,CASSKENTLWIYYEQYF
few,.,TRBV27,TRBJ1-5,TGTGCCAGCAGGGCGGCCTTTCGCAATCAGCCCCAGCATTTT,CASRAAFRNQPQHF
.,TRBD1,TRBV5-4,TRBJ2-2,TGTGCCAGCAGCACCCGGGACAGGGCCGAGGGGGAGCTGTTTTTT,CASSTRDRAEGELFF
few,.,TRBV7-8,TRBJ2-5,TGTGCCAGCAGCTTAGGGAAGACGGGTTTTACCGAGACCCAGTACTTC,CASSLGKTGFTETQYF
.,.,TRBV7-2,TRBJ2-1,TGTGCCAGCAGCTTAGGACAGAGGGAGTACAATGAGCAGTTCTTC,CASSLGQREYNEQFF
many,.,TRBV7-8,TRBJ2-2,TGTGCCAGTAACGGGCAGAACACCGGGGAGCTGTTTTTT,CASNGQNTGELFF
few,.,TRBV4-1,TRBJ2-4,TGCGCCAGCAGCCAAGGACTTTCGGGGGCCCAGGGGCCCATTCAGTACTTC,CASSQGLSGAQGPIQYF
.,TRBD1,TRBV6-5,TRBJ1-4,TGTGCCAGCAGTTACTCAGGACAGGGGGGTGAAAAACTGTTTTTT,CASSYSGQGGEKLFF
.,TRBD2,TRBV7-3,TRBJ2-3,TGTGCCAGCAGCCCTACAAGACTAGCGGGGGTCACAGATACGCAGTATTTT,CASSPTRLAGVTDTQYF
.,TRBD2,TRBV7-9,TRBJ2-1,TGTGCCAGCCACCTAGCGGGAGCGAATGAGCAGTTCTTC,CASHLAGANEQFF
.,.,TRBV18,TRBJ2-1,TGTGCCAGCTCACCACGGGAATATGAGCAGTTCTTC,CASSPREYEQFF
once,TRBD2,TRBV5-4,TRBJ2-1,TGTGCCAGCAGCACGGCTAGCGGGCAAACCAATGAGCAGTTCTTC,CASSTASGQTNEQFF
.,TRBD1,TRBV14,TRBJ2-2,TGTGCCAGCAGCCCTTGGACAGGGGGTTTCGGGGAGCTGTTTTTT,CASSPWTGGFGELFF
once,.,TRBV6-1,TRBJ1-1,TGTGCCAGCAGTGAACACCGAAACACTGAAGCTTTCTTT,CASSEHRNTEAFF
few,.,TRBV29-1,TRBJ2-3,TGCAGCGTTGAAGGAAGCACAGATACGCAGTATTTT,CSVEGSTDTQYF
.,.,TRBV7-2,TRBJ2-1,TGTGCCAGCAGCGTACAGTACAATGAGCAGTTCTTC,CASSVQYNEQFF
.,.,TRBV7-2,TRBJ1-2,TGTGCCAGCAGCTTAGTGGGTCGCAGCAACTATGGCTACACCTTC,CASSLVGRSNYGYTF
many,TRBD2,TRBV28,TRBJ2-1,TGTGCCAGCAGTTTGTGGGACCTAGCGGGAGGTCCGGCTGAGCAGTTCTTC,CASSLWDLAGGPAEQFF
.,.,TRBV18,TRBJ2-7,TGTGCCAGCTCACCACCGGGCGACTTCGGGCAGTACTTC,CASSPPGDFGQYF
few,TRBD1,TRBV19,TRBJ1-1,TGTGCCAGTAGTCCACAGGGGGCGTTGACTGAAGCTTTCTTT,CASSPQGALTEAFF
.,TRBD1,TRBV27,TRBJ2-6,TGTGCCAGCAGTCGGACAGGGGCCCTCTCTGGGGCCAACGTCCTGACTTTC,CASSRTGALSGANVLTF
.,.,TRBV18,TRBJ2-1,TGTGCCAGCTCACCGGCGAGGCGCAGCTCCTACAATGAGCAGTTCTTC,CASSPARRSSYNEQFF
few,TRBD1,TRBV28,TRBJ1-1,TGTGCCAGCAGCCCTTCGACAGGGTCCGCTTCCGCTGAAGCTTTCTTT,CASSPSTGSASAEAFF
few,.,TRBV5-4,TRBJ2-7,TGTGCCAGCAGCTTGGAGGGACAAAGCTACGAGCAGTACTTC,CASSLEGQSYEQYF
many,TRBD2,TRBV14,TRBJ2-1,TGTGCCAGCAGCCAGGCCCTAGCGGGAGATCAGTTCTTC,CASSQALAGDQFF
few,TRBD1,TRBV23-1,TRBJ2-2,TGCGCCAGCAGTCAAACGGGACAGGGGCGGCGAACCGGGGAGCTGTTTTTT,CASSQTGQGRRTGELFF
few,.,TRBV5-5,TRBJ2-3,TGTGCCAGCAGCTCCACAGGGCTTAGGCAGTATTTT,CASSSTGLRQYF
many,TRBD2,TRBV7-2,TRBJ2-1,TGTGCCAGCAGCCCACTAGCGGGAGTGAATATTGAGCAGTTCTTC,CASSPLAGVNIEQFF
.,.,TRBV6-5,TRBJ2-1,TGTGCCAGCAGTTATTCGGAATCCAGTGAGCAGTTCTTC,CASSYSESSEQFF
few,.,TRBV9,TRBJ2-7,TGTGCCAGCAGCGTTTACTACGAGCAGTACTTC,CASSVYYEQYF